This T cell receptor beta chain was observed in a study of blood T cell repertoires in COVID-19. Study in general: Acute-phase and convalescent COVID-19 samples originated in the United States, Italy and Spain. In each case, the material was cDNA or gDNA derived from T cells, B-cell-depleted T cells, or PBMCs.

Libraries were prepared by immunoSEQ multiplex PCR; TCRdb keeps only in-frame clonotypes and omits some of them. The sample carries over 200,000 clones, around nine tenths recorded once. Germline loops: CDR1 LNHDA, CDR2 SQIVND (reference sequence). The CDR3 loop spans 17 amino acids. Germline trimming cut 1 base from V and 7 bases from J; bases unmatched to any gene: 10. Sequencing was carried out using peripheral blood. The chain combines TRBV19 with TRBJ2-1; 10 positions agree with TRBD1. This clonotype was obtained from a woman aged 40-49 years who had recovered from COVID-19. CDR3 nucleotide sequence: TGTGCCAGTAGTATAGGGGCGAGACAGGGGGCGAGGAATGAGCAGTTCTTC. Translating it yields CASSIGARQGARNEQFF. Complete variable domain (other parts from reference TRBV19 and TRBJ2-1): DGGITQSPKYLFRKEGQNVTLSCEQNLNHDAMYWYRQDPGQGLRLIYYSQIVNDFQKGDIAEGYSVSREKKESFPLTVTSAQKNPTAFYLCASSIGARQGARNEQFFGPGTRLTVL.